The T cell receptor beta chain under discussion was sequenced for a study of CD8 T cells in ankylosing spondylitis. The length of the CDR3 is 17 residues. Germline V lookup: CDR1 DFQATT, CDR2 SNEGSKA (reference sequence). Note on this clonotype: Antigen: not known.

Study-wide points: Some of the motif variants had earlier been found in reactive arthritis patients' fluid and blood. Roughly eight highly homologous variants formed a TCR beta motif that appeared characteristic of ankylosing spondylitis blood.

Library preparation for TCR beta used quantitative 5'-RACE with molecular barcodes. TCRdb processed the 5' RACE reads anew with MiXCR; each CDR3 protein has one entry. The sample has roughly 280,000 distinct CDR3 sequences; roughly 20% are singletons. The sample comprised blood, either unsorted or a sorted T cell fraction (not recorded which). The clonotype comes from a male donor with ankylosing spondylitis or in good health (not recorded which). The chain has TRBV20-1 and TRBJ2-1, with TRBD2 matching 10 bases. This chain's CDR3 is CCYLDRGLAGGYNEQFF. Written as DNA, the CDR3 is TGCTGTTATCTCGACAGGGGATTAGCGGGAGGTTACAATGAGCAGTTCTTC.